This entry is about one TCR beta chain. Trimming stripped 1 base from V and 2 bases from J, with 6 bases between. The CDR3 is made up of 14 amino acids. Looked up from germline, CDR1 is LGHNA and CDR2 is YSLEER. This entry is derived from a study of early T cells in non-severe SARS-CoV-2 infection. A single record per CDR3 protein comes from TCRdb applying MiXCR to the 5' RACE reads. The profile shows 35,000 to 55,000 distinct CDR3 sequences, about 25% of them singletons. The chain has TRBV4-3 and TRBJ2-1, with D possibly called TRBD1 or TRBD2 (5 bases each). The source of this sequence is an adult who was a healthcare worker with PCR-confirmed SARS-CoV-2 infection or an uninfected control (not recorded which). Sample: whole blood, taken at baseline. The CDR3 DNA follows: TGCGCCAGCAGCCAAGGAGGGGCCTACAATGAGCAGTTCTTC. Its translation is CASSQGGAYNEQFF.